This is a list of T cell receptor beta chains from one sample in a study of T cell repertoires in cytomegalovirus infection. For these TCRs, the target antigens are not known. TCRdb itself ran the reads through MiXCR, one entry per CDR3 protein. Altogether about 770,000 distinct CDR3 sequences are present, 25% to 35% being singletons, with the ten largest covering around 13%. Source: cultured CD8+ T cells from PBMCs, taken from culture after CMV antigen stimulation. Receptors were obtained from a human donor in good health (CMV status not recorded). Some clones in this sample may be carry-over from other donors' samples. The CDR3 runs from the conserved cysteine through the conserved F or W. A D gene is named only where the DNA matches it firmly. A row's size may be missing; if present it is once, few, many or a size class.

V,J,size,D,CDR3
TRBV4-2,TRBJ2-3,.,TRBD2,CASSQGPWTSGGTGDTQYF
TRBV14,TRBJ1-1,.,.,CASSQGGRGAFF
TRBV7-9,TRBJ1-5,.,.,CASSLADRLRSNQPQHF
TRBV5-1,TRBJ2-7,.,TRBD1,CASGGQGGEQYF
TRBV27,TRBJ1-1,once,TRBD1,CASGRTGANTEAFF
TRBV4-3,TRBJ1-2,few,.,CASSQDLLMGGPNYGYTF
TRBV12-3/TRBV12-4,TRBJ1-6,many,.,CASSSSRGDSPLHF
TRBV14,TRBJ2-5,few,TRBD2,CASSAGLAQETQYF
TRBV4-1,TRBJ2-1,few,TRBD2,CASSQDPSGGATYNEQFF
TRBV7-9,TRBJ2-5,.,TRBD1,CASSYRGPQETQYF
TRBV6-5,TRBJ2-2,few,.,CASRGFSWELFF
TRBV11-3,TRBJ2-1,few,TRBD1,CASSVGTGHYNEQFF
TRBV19,TRBJ2-2,few,.,CASSIIARGSFTGELFF
TRBV25-1,TRBJ2-7,.,.,CASSDPTRDGGYEQYF
TRBV7-2,TRBJ1-6,many,.,CASSLARAPNSPLHF
TRBV7-9,TRBJ2-1,few,.,CASSPGRPQFF
TRBV27,TRBJ2-2,few,.,CASSLTFGQTKNTGELFF
TRBV6-6,TRBJ1-6,.,.,CASSYSRADSPLHF
TRBV6-1,TRBJ2-5,few,TRBD1,CASSGRDSQETQYF
TRBV6-6,TRBJ2-3,.,.,CASRHPGGGASTDTQYF
TRBV5-4,TRBJ2-7,.,.,CASSYRDARHLEQYF
TRBV27,TRBJ1-6,few,TRBD1,CASSYRRDRDRQNSPLHF
TRBV19,TRBJ2-3,few,.,CASSIFGGFTDTQYF
TRBV6-2/TRBV6-3,TRBJ2-1,few,TRBD2,CASAMTSGYNEQFF
TRBV7-7,TRBJ2-2,.,.,CASKTEDTGELFF
TRBV3-1,TRBJ2-5,few,TRBD2,CASSGTSGAETQYF
TRBV7-2,TRBJ2-3,few,.,CASSLLAWDTQYF
TRBV5-1,TRBJ2-1,once,TRBD2,CASSDSGTESYEQFF
TRBV9,TRBJ2-1,.,.,CASSVLGGADEQFF
TRBV9,TRBJ2-3,.,.,CASSVGSTDTQYF
TRBV7-9,TRBJ1-2,.,TRBD1,CASSWSGQETYGYTF
TRBV4-1,TRBJ2-1,.,TRBD2,CASSQGERGNNEQFF
TRBV20-1,TRBJ1-2,few,.,CSAPGRSDGYTF
TRBV6-6,TRBJ1-5,.,.,CASSYVSGGNQPQHF
TRBV5-1,TRBJ2-1,.,.,CASSFPQGGSYNEQFF
TRBV10-3,TRBJ2-3,.,.,CAISESVTSLADTQYF
TRBV7-9,TRBJ2-3,few,TRBD2,CASSLGPSGDTDTQYF
TRBV7-8,TRBJ1-5,few,.,CASSPNLHQPQHF
TRBV20-1,TRBJ2-7,.,.,CSARGPRSSRNPLLDEQYF
TRBV7-9,TRBJ1-3,.,TRBD1,CASSLLGTEKSRTGNTIYF
TRBV5-1,TRBJ2-3,.,TRBD2,CASSLVGGNPTDTQYF
TRBV28,TRBJ1-1,.,.,CASSRIRTRTYETEAFF
TRBV27,TRBJ2-7,.,.,CASRATAYEQYF
TRBV19,TRBJ1-6,few,TRBD1,CASSILRDRGDSPLHF
TRBV27,TRBJ1-4,.,.,CASSGGDSANEKLFF
TRBV25-1,TRBJ2-3,few,.,CASGLGAGSTDTQYF
TRBV10-2,TRBJ2-3,.,.,CASAPTDTQYF
TRBV14,TRBJ2-1,.,TRBD1,CASSRLPEGAPGNEQFF
TRBV4-3,TRBJ1-4,.,.,CASSQDSFQTVALEKLFF
TRBV7-6,TRBJ2-1,many,TRBD1,CASSLRTGVKQNVYNEQFF
TRBV10-2,TRBJ2-3,few,.,CASSEQLTDTQYF
TRBV6-6,TRBJ1-1,.,TRBD1,CASSSQQGLNTEAFF
TRBV7-2,TRBJ1-2,many,.,CASRRGHRNYGYTF
TRBV24-1,TRBJ1-4,few,.,CATSEGEKLFF
TRBV7-2,TRBJ2-1,many,.,CASSLGVGRRSLQFF
TRBV7-9,TRBJ2-5,few,TRBD1,CASSQGNTGDETQYF
TRBV11-2,TRBJ2-5,.,TRBD1,CASSLDLGQGPKETQYF
TRBV7-9,TRBJ2-5,.,.,CASSLTTTETQYF
TRBV12-3/TRBV12-4,TRBJ1-5,.,.,CASSLATARGKPQHF